This passage covers 14 T cell receptor beta chains from one sample sequenced in a study of blood T cell repertoires in COVID-19. Repertoires were generated with immunoSEQ multiplex PCR, while TCRdb's copy carries only in-frame clones and drops some. The table lists about 120,000 clones, approximately 82% of them singletons. The sample taken for sequencing was peripheral blood. The receptors were sampled from a man aged 60 to 75 with acute or convalescent COVID-19.

This clone showed up just once. The chain carries TRBV18 and TRBJ1-4; D uncertain. V was cut by 3 bases and J by 8 bases, with 10 bases left in between. Germline lookup yields CDR1 KGHSH and CDR2 LQKENI. The CDR3 is 13 amino acids. CDR3 coding DNA: TGTGCCAGCTCACCTAGAGGGAGAGAAAAACTGTTTTTT. It codes for CASSPRGREKLFF. Complete variable domain (other parts from reference TRBV18 and TRBJ1-4): NAGVMQNPRHLVRRRGQEARLRCSPMKGHSHVYWYRQLPEEGLKFMVYLQKENIIDESGMPKERFSAEFPKEGPSILRIQQVVRGDSAAYFCASSPRGREKLFFGSGTQLSVL.

The chain joins TRBV5-5 to TRBJ2-2; a weak D match, TRBD2 (5 bases). The CDR3 runs to 15 residues. Germline-derived CDR1 and CDR2 are SGHKS and YYEKEE (reference sequence). Trimming stripped 0 bases from V and 2 bases from J, with 8 bases between. CDR3 bases: TGTGCCAGCAGCTTGGGACTAACTAACACCGGGGAGCTGTTTTTT. As protein: CASSLGLTNTGELFF.

The chain combines TRBV28 with TRBJ1-1; D ambiguous. The CDR3 consists of 16 residues. V lost 2 bases and J lost 5, with 18 bases in between. CDR1 and CDR2 from the germline V gene are MDHEN and SYDVKM. The CDR3 protein is CASSLSPDLSNTEAFF. The CDR3 DNA reads as TGTGCCAGCAGTTTAAGTCCAGATCTTTCAAATACTGAAGCTTTCTTT.

J is TRBJ2-5 and V is TRBV19; 12 bases are shared with TRBD2. The CDR3 consists of 15 residues. CDR1 is LNHDA and CDR2 is SQIVND in the germline V gene (reference sequence). V dropped 4 bases and J dropped 7; count of bases not matched to a gene: 7. The CDR3 DNA is TGTGCCAGTAGTACCGTAACTAGCGGGAGGCCGACCCAGTACTTC. It codes for CASSTVTSGRPTQYF.

In its sample, this clone was seen once. CDR3 protein: CASLGGSGANVLTF. In DNA form, the CDR3 reads TGTGCCAGCCTGGGGGGCTCTGGGGCCAACGTCCTGACTTTC. The V call is TRBV2, the J call TRBJ2-6; D might be TRBD2 (6 bases). Trimming left V 8 bases short and J 0 bases short, with 8 bases between. Germline-derived CDR1 and CDR2 are SNHLY and FYNNEI. The CDR3 consists of 14 residues.

This chain joins TRBV6-6 and TRBJ1-6; 8 nucleotides match TRBD1. This CDR3 contains 14 residues. CDR1 and CDR2 from the germline V gene are MNHNY and SVGAGI (reference sequence). Unmatched junction bases numbered 4, after V lost 6 bases and J lost 6 bases. The CDR3 loop is CASSSQGGNSPLHF. CDR3 nucleotide sequence: TGTGCCAGCAGCTCACAGGGGGGTAATTCACCCCTCCACTTT.

The rearrangement joins TRBV12-1 to TRBJ2-3; the table's D call, TRBD2, was not checked against the DNA. TRBV12-1 is designated a pseudogene. The CDR3 has 17 amino acids. CDR3 in DNA: TGTGCCAGCAGCTTTAGGTCTAGCGGGAGGAGGACAGATACGCAGTATTTT. Its protein is CASSFRSSGRRTDTQYF.

The chain carries TRBV4-2 and TRBJ1-3, with 7 bases that match TRBD1. The germline gives CDR1 LGHNA, CDR2 YNFKEQ. J lost 3 bases, V lost 3 bases, and 8 bases had no gene match. This CDR3 contains 16 residues. The CDR3 protein is CASSQRDSLYGNTIYF. The CDR3 DNA is TGTGCCAGCAGCCAGAGGGACAGTCTCTATGGAAACACCATATATTTT.

The J gene is TRBJ1-2, the V gene TRBV29-1; the match to TRBD1 covers 7 bases. J gave up 8 bases and V 5 bases, and 14 bases lay outside the gene matches. The V gene's germline CDR1 is SQVTM and CDR2 ANQGSEA. This CDR3 has 14 residues. As DNA, the CDR3 is TGCAGCGTTCCCCCAGGGGCAGGGGGACCAGGCTACACCTTC. Translation gives CSVPPGAGGPGYTF.

This chain joins TRBV24-1 and TRBJ1-2; TRBD1 is a possible D gene (5 bases). The CDR3 contains 13 residues. Germline-derived CDR1 and CDR2 are KGHDR and SFDVKD. Trimming removed 5 bases from V and 5 bases from J, with 11 bases in between. This CDR3 is CATSGGAYYGYTF. The CDR3 DNA follows: TGTGCCACCAGTGGCGGGGCCTATTATGGCTACACCTTC.

This chain uses TRBV21-1 with TRBJ2-5; the D call of TRBD1 is as the table states it, not checked on the DNA. TRBV21-1 is recorded as a pseudogene. This CDR3 region has 17 residues. The CDR3 region has the DNA TGTGCCAGCAGCAAAGGGCGGACAGGGACGTACCAAGAGACCCAGTACTTC. Residues: CASSKGRTGTYQETQYF.

For this clone: Different DNA sequences within this sample yield the same CDR3. The J gene is TRBJ1-1, the V gene TRBV18, with D possibly TRBD1 on 6 matching bases. The V end lost 3 bases, the J end lost 0 bases, and 11 bases lay between the germline ends. This CDR3 comprises 15 residues. Germline V lookup: CDR1 KGHSH, CDR2 LQKENI. The CDR3 DNA reads TGTGCCAGCTCACCCACGACAGGCATGAACACTGAAGCTTTCTTT. Translating gives CASSPTTGMNTEAFF.

The chain employs TRBV29-1 and TRBJ1-4; TRBD1 is a possible D gene (5 bases). V lost 4 bases, J lost 8 bases, and 14 bases lay in between. This CDR3 spans 13 amino acids. Germline loops: CDR1 SQVTM, CDR2 ANQGSEA. CDR3 region: CSVVGGAVEKLFF. The CDR3, as DNA: TGCAGCGTTGTCGGGGGAGCGGTCGAAAAACTGTTTTTT.

The chain has TRBV6-5 and TRBJ2-5; TRBD2 is a possible D gene (6 bases). The V gene's germline CDR1 is MNHEY and CDR2 SVGAGI. The CDR3 covers 15 residues. V was shortened by 2 bases and J by 1 base, with 11 bases between the two germline ends. CDR3 DNA: TGTGCCAGCAGTTACGGGGGGTTTCGCCAAGAGACCCAGTACTTC. Amino acids: CASSYGGFRQETQYF.